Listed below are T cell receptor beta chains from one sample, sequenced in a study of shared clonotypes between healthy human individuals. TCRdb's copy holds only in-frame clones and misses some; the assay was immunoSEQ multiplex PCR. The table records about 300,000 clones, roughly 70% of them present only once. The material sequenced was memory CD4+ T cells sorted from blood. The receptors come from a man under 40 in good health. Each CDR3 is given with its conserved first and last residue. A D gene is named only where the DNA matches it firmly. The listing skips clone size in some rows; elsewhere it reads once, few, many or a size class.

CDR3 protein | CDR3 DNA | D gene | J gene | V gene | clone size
CASSLGVGAGETQYF | TGTGCCAGCAGCTTAGGGGTAGGGGCAGGGGAGACCCAGTACTTC | NA | TRBJ2-5 | TRBV7-2 | NA
CAWSADREDEQYF | TGTGCCTGGAGTGCTGACAGGGAGGACGAGCAGTACTTC | NA | TRBJ2-7 | TRBV30 | NA
CASRAPDRNYGYTF | TGTGCCAGTAGGGCCCCGGACAGAAACTATGGCTACACCTTC | NA | TRBJ1-2 | TRBV19 | NA
CASGGTGELFF | TGTGCCAGCGGGGGGACCGGGGAGCTGTTTTTT | NA | TRBJ2-2 | TRBV7-6 | NA
CASSLTRGISYEQYF | TGTGCCAGCAGCCTAACCCGGGGGATCTCCTACGAGCAGTACTTC | NA | TRBJ2-7 | TRBV5-4 | NA
CASTPQQGAYSGYTF | TGTGCCAGCACACCCCAACAGGGGGCTTATTCTGGCTACACCTTC | TRBD1 | TRBJ1-2 | TRBV28 | few
CASSPQHSRTYEQYF | TGTGCCAGCTCACCACAGCATAGTCGGACTTACGAGCAGTACTTC | NA | TRBJ2-7 | TRBV18 | NA
CASSPRPRETQYF | TGTGCCAGCAGCCCAAGGCCCAGGGAGACCCAGTACTTC | NA | TRBJ2-5 | TRBV7-2 | few
CASSMAPIYNEQFF | TGTGCCAGCAGTATGGCACCTATTTACAATGAGCAGTTCTTC | NA | TRBJ2-1 | TRBV6-1 | NA
CASTGKTYGYTF | TGTGCCAGCACAGGAAAGACCTATGGCTACACCTTC | NA | TRBJ1-2 | TRBV5-4 | NA
CATKTDYGYTF | TGTGCCACCAAGACAGACTATGGCTACACCTTC | NA | TRBJ1-2 | TRBV28 | few
CASSQVDRGPTEAFF | TGTGCCAGCAGCCAAGTGGACAGGGGGCCTACTGAAGCTTTCTTT | TRBD1 | TRBJ1-1 | TRBV4-2 | few
CASSAKSRGAGGPFTGELFF | TGTGCCAGCAGCGCAAAATCGAGGGGAGCGGGAGGGCCGTTCACCGGGGAGCTGTTTTTT | TRBD2 | TRBJ2-2 | TRBV9 | few
CASSFQGEAFF | TGTGCCAGCAGTTTTCAAGGAGAAGCTTTCTTT | NA | TRBJ1-1 | TRBV28 | NA
CASNPPGGNNQPQHF | TGTGCCAGCAACCCCCCCGGCGGAAATAATCAGCCCCAGCATTTT | NA | TRBJ1-5 | TRBV2 | NA
CASSPRLSAENTQYF | TGTGCCAGCAGCCCACGGCTATCAGCGGAAAATACGCAGTATTTT | NA | TRBJ2-3 | TRBV11-2 | NA
CASTPLSSTDTQYF | TGTGCCAGCACCCCATTGAGTAGCACAGATACGCAGTATTTT | NA | TRBJ2-3 | TRBV5-4 | NA
CATSRDRGGSYEQYF | TGTGCCACCAGCAGAGATCGGGGCGGGTCCTACGAGCAGTACTTC | NA | TRBJ2-7 | TRBV15 | NA
CASSLGQASYEQYF | TGTGCCAGCAGCTTAGGCCAGGCGTCCTACGAGCAGTACTTC | NA | TRBJ2-7 | TRBV11-2 | NA
CASRGEYTGELFF | TGTGCCAGCAGGGGGGAGTACACCGGGGAGCTGTTTTTT | NA | TRBJ2-2 | TRBV6-1 | NA
CATSREAHPQHF | TGTGCCACCAGCAGGGAGGCTCATCCCCAGCATTTT | NA | TRBJ1-5 | TRBV15 | once
CASAPGTGVSLPQYF | TGTGCCAGCGCCCCCGGGACAGGGGTTTCACTACCGCAGTATTTT | TRBD1 | TRBJ2-3 | TRBV19 | NA
CACTSSGYYNEQFF | TGTGCCTGCACCTCTAGCGGGTATTACAATGAGCAGTTCTTC | TRBD2 | TRBJ2-1 | TRBV30 | NA
CASSKKREGPPFYNEQFF | TGTGCCAGCAGCAAGAAGCGGGAGGGCCCACCCTTCTACAATGAGCAGTTCTTC | TRBD2 | TRBJ2-1 | TRBV4-2 | few
CARSRLAGVGETQYF | TGTGCCCGATCTCGCCTAGCGGGAGTGGGAGAGACCCAGTACTTC | TRBD2 | TRBJ2-5 | TRBV30 | once
CASSLGTSNYEQYF | TGTGCCAGCAGCCTCGGGACTAGTAACTACGAGCAGTACTTC | TRBD2 | TRBJ2-7 | TRBV5-4 | NA
CASAEGGLIYNEQFF | TGTGCCAGCGCCGAGGGAGGGCTGATCTACAATGAGCAGTTCTTC | TRBD2 | TRBJ2-1 | TRBV5-8 | NA
CASSVASVEKLFF | TGTGCCAGCAGTGTGGCCAGTGTTGAAAAACTGTTTTTT | NA | TRBJ1-4 | TRBV28 | NA
CASTPGGWTEAFF | TGTGCCAGCACCCCAGGGGGATGGACTGAAGCTTTCTTT | TRBD1 | TRBJ1-1 | TRBV5-4 | NA
CASSLSYSTDTQYF | TGTGCCAGCAGTTTATCCTACAGCACAGATACGCAGTATTTT | NA | TRBJ2-3 | TRBV27 | NA
CASSKVGKDDQYF | TGTGCCAGTAGTAAAGTGGGGAAGGATGATCAGTACTTC | NA | TRBJ2-4 | TRBV19 | few
CASSVLRETQYF | TGTGCCAGCAGTGTCCTAAGGGAGACCCAGTACTTC | NA | TRBJ2-5 | TRBV6-1 | NA
CASSMTESYEQYF | TGCGCCAGCAGCATGACAGAGTCCTACGAGCAGTACTTC | NA | TRBJ2-7 | TRBV5-1 | NA
CASSLVVSFGEQYF | TGTGCCAGCAGCTTAGTAGTCAGTTTCGGCGAGCAGTACTTC | NA | TRBJ2-7 | TRBV11-2 | NA
CASSLSGRVSEQYF | TGTGCTAGCAGCTTGAGCGGACGTGTGAGTGAGCAGTACTTC | NA | TRBJ2-7 | TRBV7-7 | once
CASSQRRGQGLLGYTEAFF | TGTGCCAGCAGCCAAAGGCGGGGACAGGGACTTCTCGGGTACACTGAAGCTTTCTTT | TRBD1 | TRBJ1-1 | TRBV14 | NA
CASSTPGLTEAFF | TGTGCCAGTAGTACCCCAGGGCTCACTGAAGCTTTCTTT | NA | TRBJ1-1 | TRBV19 | NA
CASSYGIRRNTGELFF | TGTGCCAGCAGTTACGGCATCCGGAGGAACACCGGGGAGCTGTTTTTT | NA | TRBJ2-2 | TRBV6-6 | few